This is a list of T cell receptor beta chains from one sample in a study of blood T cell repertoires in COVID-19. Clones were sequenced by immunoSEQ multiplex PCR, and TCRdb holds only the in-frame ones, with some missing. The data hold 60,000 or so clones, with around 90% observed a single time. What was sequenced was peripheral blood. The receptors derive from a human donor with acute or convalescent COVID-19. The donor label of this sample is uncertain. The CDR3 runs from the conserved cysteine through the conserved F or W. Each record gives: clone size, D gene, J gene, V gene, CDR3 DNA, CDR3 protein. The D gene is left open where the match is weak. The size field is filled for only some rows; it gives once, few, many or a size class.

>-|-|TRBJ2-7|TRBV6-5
TGTGCCAGCAGTTCAAGTAACGGTTACGAGCAGTACTTC
CASSSSNGYEQYF
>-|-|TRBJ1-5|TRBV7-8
TGTGCCAGCAGCTTAATTCTTCGTCAGCCCCAGCATTTT
CASSLILRQPQHF
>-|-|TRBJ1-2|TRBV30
TGTGCCTGGAGGGGGCGAGGCTATGGCTACACCTTC
CAWRGRGYGYTF
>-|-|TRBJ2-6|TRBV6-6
TGTGCCAGCAGCAAGCGCTCTGGGGCCAACGTCCTGACTTTC
CASSKRSGANVLTF
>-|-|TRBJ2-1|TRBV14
TGTGCCAGCAGCCTCGAACTAGCAGCCTACAATGAGCAGTTCTTC
CASSLELAAYNEQFF
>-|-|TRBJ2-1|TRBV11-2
TGTGCCAGCAGCCCAACCCCGACAGAGTACAATGAGCAGTTCTTC
CASSPTPTEYNEQFF
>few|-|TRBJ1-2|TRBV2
TGTGCCAGCAGTGCTCGTGGGGCCCTCTATGGCTACACCTTC
CASSARGALYGYTF
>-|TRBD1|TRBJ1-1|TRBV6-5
TGTGCCAGCAGTCGGGACAGGCCGAACACTGAAGCTTTCTTT
CASSRDRPNTEAFF
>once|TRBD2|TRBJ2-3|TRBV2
TGTGCCAGCAGGGGAACTAGCGGGGGGATAAAATCCACAGATACGCAGTATTTT
CASRGTSGGIKSTDTQYF
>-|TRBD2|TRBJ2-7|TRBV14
TGTGCCAGCAGCCCGCGACTAGCGGGCCCGAGCTCCTACGAGCAGTACTTC
CASSPRLAGPSSYEQYF
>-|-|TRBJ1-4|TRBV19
TGTGCCAGTAGTATTACGTTACGCAAACGGTATGAAAAACTGTTTTTT
CASSITLRKRYEKLFF
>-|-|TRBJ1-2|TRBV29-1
TGCAGCGTTGACCCGGGGTCGTCACGGTCTGGCTACACCTTC
CSVDPGSSRSGYTF
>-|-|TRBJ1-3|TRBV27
TGTGCCAGCAGTCTCACAGGCTCTGGAAACACCATATATTTT
CASSLTGSGNTIYF
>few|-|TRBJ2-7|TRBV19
TGTGCCAGTCGCCGACAGTTCTCGGACTCCTACGAGCAGTACTTC
CASRRQFSDSYEQYF
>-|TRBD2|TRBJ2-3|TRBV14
TGTGCCAGCAGCCTATGGACTAGCGGGAGGAACTCGCAGTATTTT
CASSLWTSGRNSQYF
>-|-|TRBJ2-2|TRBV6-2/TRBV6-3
TGTGCCAGCAGTTACTCGAAGCCGCTAAGCAAAGCGACCGGGGAGCTGTTTTTT
CASSYSKPLSKATGELFF
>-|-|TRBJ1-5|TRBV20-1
TGCAGTGCTAGTAGGGGGAGTAGCAATCAGCCCCAGCATTTT
CSASRGSSNQPQHF
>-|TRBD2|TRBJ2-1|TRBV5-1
TGCGCCAGCAGCTTGGGAGTACTAGCGGGAGCCCTTAATACCTACAATGAGCAGTTCTTC
CASSLGVLAGALNTYNEQFF
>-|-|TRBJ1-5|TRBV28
TGTGCCAGCAGATTTTTTGGCAGGGGAAATCAGCCCCAGCATTTT
CASRFFGRGNQPQHF
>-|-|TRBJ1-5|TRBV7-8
TGTGCCAGCAGCGCAGGGGACAAGGGTAACAATCAGCCCCAGCATTTT
CASSAGDKGNNQPQHF
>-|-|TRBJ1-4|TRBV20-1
TGCAGTGCTAGACAGGGGGAAAAACTGTTTTTT
CSARQGEKLFF
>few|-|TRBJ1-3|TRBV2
TGTGCCAGCAGTGCGGGAGGAAACACCATATATTTT
CASSAGGNTIYF
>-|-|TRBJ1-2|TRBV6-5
TGTGCCAGCAGTTACGTCGGACAGAACTATGGCTACACCTTC
CASSYVGQNYGYTF
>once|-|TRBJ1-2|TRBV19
TGTGCCAGTAGTATAGATCGGAAGGGGCCCTATGGCTACACCTTC
CASSIDRKGPYGYTF
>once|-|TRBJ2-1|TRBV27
TGTGCCAGCAGTTTCCAAACAGGGCAGTCAACCCGTAGTTTCTTC
CASSFQTGQSTRSFF
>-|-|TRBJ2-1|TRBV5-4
TGTGCCAGCACCCCGACCGCCGGGGGGCTTGAGCAGTTCTTC
CASTPTAGGLEQFF
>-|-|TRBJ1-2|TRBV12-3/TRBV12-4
TGTGCCAGCAGTTTACAATACGGTGGCTACACCTTC
CASSLQYGGYTF
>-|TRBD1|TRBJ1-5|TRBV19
TGTGCGGTCCCCGGGACAGGGAGCAATCAGCCCCAGCATTTT
CAVPGTGSNQPQHF